This TCR beta chain was documented in a study of blood T cell repertoires in COVID-19. Study-level information: The United States, Italy and Spain supplied acute and convalescent COVID-19 samples. From T cells, B-cell-depleted T cells, or PBMCs came the material, which was cDNA or gDNA.

Methods used by the authors: Amplified reference gene primers provided the basis for estimating nucleated cell counts. TCRdb keeps only in-frame clones here, not all; method: immunoSEQ multiplex PCR. V and J calls and clone size are copied from that table; D and trimming were computed from the DNA. The sample comprises around 200,000 clones, about 86% of which are singletons, and 4.4% rests with the top ten. Germline V gene sequence: CDR1 KGHSH, CDR2 LQKENI. This CDR3 contains 15 residues. V dropped 1 base and J dropped 0 bases, with 9 bases sitting between them. The sample was peripheral blood. The chain couples TRBV18 to TRBJ1-1; a weak D match, TRBD1 (5 bases). This receptor was taken from a man aged 50 or older with active or convalescent COVID-19. CDR3 nucleotide sequence: TGTGCCAGCTCACCACGGGGGGAGATGAACACTGAAGCTTTCTTT. It is translated as CASSPRGEMNTEAFF.